The subject of this entry is one TCR beta chain. Its antigen is still unknown. In TCRdb, the 5' RACE reads were re-called with MiXCR into one record per CDR3 protein. The repertoire holds a few hundred thousand distinct CDR3 sequences, with 20% to 25% as singletons. These data come from a study of identical twins. General study points: In zero-insertion analyses, partial confounding could arise from invariant MAIT and iNKT cells.

The CDR3 has 15 amino acids. Germline V gene lookup returns CDR1 SGHTA and CDR2 FQGNSA. Trimming removed 3 bases from V and 8 bases from J; junction bases left unmatched: 6. This sample also appeared in a second study, on T cells expressing NK-cell markers. That source reports: These clonotypes also led the CD3+CD56-NKG2C+ fraction in a handful of donors.

The rearrangement joins TRBV7-2 to TRBJ2-4; 11 nucleotides line up with TRBD2. The TCR was taken from a woman aged 18 to 35 in good health. Material for sequencing was CD4+ T cells sorted from blood. This chain's CDR3 is CASSLTSGKGDIQYF. The CDR3 bases are TGTGCCAGCAGCTTGACTAGCGGGAAAGGAGACATTCAGTACTTC.